This T cell receptor (beta chain) was obtained from a study of T cell responses to AZD1222 COVID-19 vaccine. Study outcomes and limitations: Clonal diversity may have been underestimated, and the donors were mostly white British, with more females than males.

Clones were sequenced by immunoSEQ multiplex PCR, and TCRdb holds only the in-frame ones, with some missing. The sample is made up of about 140,000 clones, and the top ten hold 2.2% of it. In regard to this clone: Its specificity is not known.

Trimming stripped 1 base from V and 4 bases from J, with 13 bases between. The CDR3 sequence is 15 residues long. The germline gives CDR1 SNHLY, CDR2 FYNNEI. Sequencing was carried out using peripheral blood. This chain joins TRBV2 and TRBJ1-2; D ambiguous. This TCR derives from an adult in good health. The CDR3: CASSEDNLISYGYTF. The CDR3 nucleotides are TGTGCCAGCAGTGAAGATAATCTCATTAGCTATGGCTACACCTTC. Together with reference TRBV2 and TRBJ1-2, the CDR3 gives the full variable domain: EPEVTQTPSHQVTQMGQEVILRCVPISNHLYFYWYRQILGQKVEFLVSFYNNEISEKSEIFDDQFSVERPDGSNFTLKIRSTKLEDSAMYFCASSEDNLISYGYTFGSGTRLTVV.